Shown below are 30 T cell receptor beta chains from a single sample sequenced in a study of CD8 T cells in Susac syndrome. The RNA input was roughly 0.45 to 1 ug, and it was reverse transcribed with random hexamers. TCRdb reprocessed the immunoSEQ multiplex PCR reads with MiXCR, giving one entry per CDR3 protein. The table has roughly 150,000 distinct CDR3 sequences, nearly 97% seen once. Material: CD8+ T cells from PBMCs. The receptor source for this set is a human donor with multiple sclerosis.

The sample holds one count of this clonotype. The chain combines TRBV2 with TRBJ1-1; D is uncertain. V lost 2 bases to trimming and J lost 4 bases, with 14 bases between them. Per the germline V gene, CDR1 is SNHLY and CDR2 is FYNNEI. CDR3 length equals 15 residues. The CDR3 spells CASSESQETFTEAFF. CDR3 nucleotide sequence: TGTGCCAGCAGTGAATCCCAGGAGACCTTCACTGAAGCTTTCTTT.

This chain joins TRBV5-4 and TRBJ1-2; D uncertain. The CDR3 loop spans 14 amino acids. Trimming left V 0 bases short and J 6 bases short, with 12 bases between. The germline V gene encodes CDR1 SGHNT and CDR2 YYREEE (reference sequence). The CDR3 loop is CASSLGSRADGYTF. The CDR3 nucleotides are TGTGCCAGCAGCTTGGGGTCCCGGGCGGATGGCTACACCTTC.

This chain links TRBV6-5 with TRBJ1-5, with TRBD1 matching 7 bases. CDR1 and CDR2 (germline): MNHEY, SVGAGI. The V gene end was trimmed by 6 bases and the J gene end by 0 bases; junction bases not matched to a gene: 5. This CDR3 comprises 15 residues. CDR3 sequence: CASRRGQYSNQPQHF. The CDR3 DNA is TGTGCCAGCAGAAGGGGACAGTATAGCAATCAGCCCCAGCATTTT.

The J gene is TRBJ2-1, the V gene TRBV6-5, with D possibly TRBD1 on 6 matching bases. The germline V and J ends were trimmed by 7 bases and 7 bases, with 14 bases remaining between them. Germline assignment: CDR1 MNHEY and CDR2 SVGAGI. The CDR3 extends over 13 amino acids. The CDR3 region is CASTSDRGNEQFF. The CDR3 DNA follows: TGTGCCAGCACCTCCGATAGGGGGAATGAGCAGTTCTTC.

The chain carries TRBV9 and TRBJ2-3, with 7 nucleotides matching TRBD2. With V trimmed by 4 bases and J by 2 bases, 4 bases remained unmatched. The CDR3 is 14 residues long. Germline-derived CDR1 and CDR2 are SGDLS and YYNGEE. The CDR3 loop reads CASSPGTNTDTQYF. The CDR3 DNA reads TGTGCCAGCAGCCCGGGGACTAACACAGATACGCAGTATTTT.

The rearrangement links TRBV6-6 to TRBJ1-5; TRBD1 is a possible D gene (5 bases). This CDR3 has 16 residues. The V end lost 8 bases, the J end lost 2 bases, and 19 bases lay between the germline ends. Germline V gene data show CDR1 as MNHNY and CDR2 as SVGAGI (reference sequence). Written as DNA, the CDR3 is TGTGCCAGCTCTCCGGGGCCGGAGAGGGGCAATCAGCCCCAGCATTTT. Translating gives CASSPGPERGNQPQHF.

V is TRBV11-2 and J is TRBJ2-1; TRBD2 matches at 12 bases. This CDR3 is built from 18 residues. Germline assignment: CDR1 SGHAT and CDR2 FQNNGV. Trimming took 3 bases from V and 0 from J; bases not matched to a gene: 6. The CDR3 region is CASSFILAGGDSYNEQFF. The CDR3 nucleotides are TGTGCCAGCAGCTTCATACTAGCGGGAGGTGACTCCTACAATGAGCAGTTCTTC.

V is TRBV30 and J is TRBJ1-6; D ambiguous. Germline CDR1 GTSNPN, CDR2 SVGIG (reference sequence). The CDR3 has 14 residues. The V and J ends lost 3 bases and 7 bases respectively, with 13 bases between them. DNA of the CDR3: TGTGCCTGGAGCGGGCCCCGGCGGAATTCACCCCTCCACTTT. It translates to CAWSGPRRNSPLHF.

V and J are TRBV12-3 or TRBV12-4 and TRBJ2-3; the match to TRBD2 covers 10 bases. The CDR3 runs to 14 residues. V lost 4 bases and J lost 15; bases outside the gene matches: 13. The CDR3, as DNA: TGTGCCAGCAGTTCAGGGGGTAGCGGGGGGCCTCCCTATTTT. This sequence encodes CASSSGGSGGPPYF.

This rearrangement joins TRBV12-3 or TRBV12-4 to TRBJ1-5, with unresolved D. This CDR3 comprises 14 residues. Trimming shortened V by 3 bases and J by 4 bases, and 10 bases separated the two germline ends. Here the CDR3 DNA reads TGTGCCAGCAGTTTCGGCCAGGCTAATCAGCCCCAGCATTTT. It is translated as CASSFGQANQPQHF.

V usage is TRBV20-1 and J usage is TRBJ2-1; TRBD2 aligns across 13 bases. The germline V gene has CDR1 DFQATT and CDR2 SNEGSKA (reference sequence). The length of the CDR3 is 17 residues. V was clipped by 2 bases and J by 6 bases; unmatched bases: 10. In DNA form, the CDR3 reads TGCAGTGCTAGATCACCGGGACTAGCGGGGTTCATCAATGAGCAGTTCTTC. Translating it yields CSARSPGLAGFINEQFF.

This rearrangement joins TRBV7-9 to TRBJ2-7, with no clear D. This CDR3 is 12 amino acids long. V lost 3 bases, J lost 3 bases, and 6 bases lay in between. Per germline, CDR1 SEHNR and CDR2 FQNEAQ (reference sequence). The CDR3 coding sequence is TGTGCCAGCAGCTTCCAGTACTACGAGCAGTACGTC. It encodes CASSFQYYEQYV.

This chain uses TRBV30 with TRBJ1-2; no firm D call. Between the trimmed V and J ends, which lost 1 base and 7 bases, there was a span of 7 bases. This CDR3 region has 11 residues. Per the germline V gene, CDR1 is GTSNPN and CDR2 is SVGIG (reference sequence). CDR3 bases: TGTGCCTGGAGTGAACAGTCTGGCTACACCTTC. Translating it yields CAWSEQSGYTF.

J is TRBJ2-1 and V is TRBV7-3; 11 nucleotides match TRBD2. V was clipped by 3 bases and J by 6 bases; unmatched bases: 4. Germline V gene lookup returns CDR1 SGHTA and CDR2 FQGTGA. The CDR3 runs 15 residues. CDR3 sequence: CASSFSGGAGNEQFF. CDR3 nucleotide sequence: TGTGCCAGCAGCTTTAGCGGGGGGGCAGGCAATGAGCAGTTCTTC.

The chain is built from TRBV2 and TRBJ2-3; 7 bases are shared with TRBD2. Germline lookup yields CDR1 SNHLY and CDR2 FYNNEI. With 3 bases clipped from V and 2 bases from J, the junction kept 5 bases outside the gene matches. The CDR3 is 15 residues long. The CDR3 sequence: CASSDPAGVTDTQYF. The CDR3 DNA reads TGTGCCAGCAGTGATCCGGCGGGAGTCACAGATACGCAGTATTTT.

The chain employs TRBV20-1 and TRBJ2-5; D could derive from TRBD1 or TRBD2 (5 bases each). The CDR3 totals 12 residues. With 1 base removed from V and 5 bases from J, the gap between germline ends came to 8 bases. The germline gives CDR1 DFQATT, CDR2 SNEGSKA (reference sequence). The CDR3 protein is CSARVEGETQYF. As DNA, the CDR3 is TGCAGTGCTAGAGTAGAGGGGGAGACCCAGTACTTC.

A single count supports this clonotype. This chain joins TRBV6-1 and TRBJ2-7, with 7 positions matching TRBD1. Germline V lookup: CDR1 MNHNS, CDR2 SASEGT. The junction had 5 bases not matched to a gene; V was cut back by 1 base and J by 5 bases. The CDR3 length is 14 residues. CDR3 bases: TGTGCCAGCAGTGAAGGCAGGGGGTCGGACGAGCAGTACGTC. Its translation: CASSEGRGSDEQYV.

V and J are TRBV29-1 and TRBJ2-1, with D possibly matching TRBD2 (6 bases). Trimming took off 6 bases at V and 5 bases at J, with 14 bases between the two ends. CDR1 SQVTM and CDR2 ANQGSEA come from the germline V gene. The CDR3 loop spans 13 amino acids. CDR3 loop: CSVSGEQNNEQFF. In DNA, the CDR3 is TGCAGCGTATCGGGGGAACAGAACAATGAGCAGTTCTTC.

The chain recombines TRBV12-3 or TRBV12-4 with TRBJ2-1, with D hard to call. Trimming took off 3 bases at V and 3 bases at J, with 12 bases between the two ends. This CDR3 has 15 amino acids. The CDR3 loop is CASSFKQTLYNEQFF. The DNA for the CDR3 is TGTGCCAGCAGTTTTAAACAGACGCTCTACAATGAGCAGTTCTTC.

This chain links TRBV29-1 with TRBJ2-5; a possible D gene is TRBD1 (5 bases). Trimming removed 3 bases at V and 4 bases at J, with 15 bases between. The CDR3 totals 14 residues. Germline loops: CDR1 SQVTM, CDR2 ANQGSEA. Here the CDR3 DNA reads TGCAGCGTTGATCCGCCAGGGAAGGGAGAGACCCAGTACTTC. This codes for CSVDPPGKGETQYF.

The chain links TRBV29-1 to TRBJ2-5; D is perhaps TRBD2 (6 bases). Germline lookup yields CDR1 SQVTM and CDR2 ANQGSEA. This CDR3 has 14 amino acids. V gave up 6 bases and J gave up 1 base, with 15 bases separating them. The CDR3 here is CSVRGSGVQETQYF. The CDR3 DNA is TGCAGCGTCCGAGGGTCGGGGGTCCAAGAGACCCAGTACTTC.

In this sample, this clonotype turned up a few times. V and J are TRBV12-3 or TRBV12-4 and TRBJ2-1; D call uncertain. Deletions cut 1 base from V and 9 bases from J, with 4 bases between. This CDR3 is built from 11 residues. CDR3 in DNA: TGTGCCAGCAGTTTAGTGGCTGAGCAGTTCTTC. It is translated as CASSLVAEQFF.

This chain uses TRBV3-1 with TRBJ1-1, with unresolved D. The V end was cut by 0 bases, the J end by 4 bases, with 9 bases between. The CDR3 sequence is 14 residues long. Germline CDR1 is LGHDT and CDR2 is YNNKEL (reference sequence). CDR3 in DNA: TGTGCCAGCAGCCAAGACCTGACTGGCACTGAAGCTTTCTTT. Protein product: CASSQDLTGTEAFF.

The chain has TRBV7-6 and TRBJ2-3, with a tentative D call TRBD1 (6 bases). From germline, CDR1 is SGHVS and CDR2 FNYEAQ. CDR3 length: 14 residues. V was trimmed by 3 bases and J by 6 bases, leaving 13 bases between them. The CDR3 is CASSFGWGRDTQYF. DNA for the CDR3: TGTGCCAGCAGCTTCGGTTGGGGGCGGGATACGCAGTATTTT.

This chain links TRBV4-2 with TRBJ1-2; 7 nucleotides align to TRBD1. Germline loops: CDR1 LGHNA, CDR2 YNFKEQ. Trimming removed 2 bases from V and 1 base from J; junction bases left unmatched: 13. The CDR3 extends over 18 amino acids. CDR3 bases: TGTGCCAGCAGCCAACCGGGACAGCAACCAATACGTAACTATGGCTACACCTTC. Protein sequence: CASSQPGQQPIRNYGYTF.

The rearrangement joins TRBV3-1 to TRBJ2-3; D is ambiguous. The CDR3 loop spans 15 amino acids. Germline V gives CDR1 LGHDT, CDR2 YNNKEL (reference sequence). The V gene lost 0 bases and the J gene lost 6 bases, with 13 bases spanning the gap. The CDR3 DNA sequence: TGTGCCAGCAGCCAAGATCCCCTTTCGGTGGATACGCAGTATTTT. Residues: CASSQDPLSVDTQYF.

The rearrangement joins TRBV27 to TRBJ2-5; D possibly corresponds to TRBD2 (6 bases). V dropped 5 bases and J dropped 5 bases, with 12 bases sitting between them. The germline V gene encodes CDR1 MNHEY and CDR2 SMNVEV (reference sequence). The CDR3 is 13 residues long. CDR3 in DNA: TGTGCCAGCAGTGTGTGGCGGGGCGAGACCCAGTACTTC. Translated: CASSVWRGETQYF.

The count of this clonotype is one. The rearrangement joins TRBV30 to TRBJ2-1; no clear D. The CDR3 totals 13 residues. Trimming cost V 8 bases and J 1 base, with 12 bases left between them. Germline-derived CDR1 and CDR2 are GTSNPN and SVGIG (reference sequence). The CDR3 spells CAGLYISYNEQFF. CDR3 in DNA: TGTGCCGGCCTTTATATTTCCTACAATGAGCAGTTCTTC.

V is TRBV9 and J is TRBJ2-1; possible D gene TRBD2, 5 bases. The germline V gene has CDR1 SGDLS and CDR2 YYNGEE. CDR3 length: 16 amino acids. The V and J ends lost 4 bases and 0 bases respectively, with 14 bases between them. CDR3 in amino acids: CASSPRQRSSYNEQFF. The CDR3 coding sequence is TGTGCCAGCAGCCCTCGCCAGCGGTCCTCCTACAATGAGCAGTTCTTC.

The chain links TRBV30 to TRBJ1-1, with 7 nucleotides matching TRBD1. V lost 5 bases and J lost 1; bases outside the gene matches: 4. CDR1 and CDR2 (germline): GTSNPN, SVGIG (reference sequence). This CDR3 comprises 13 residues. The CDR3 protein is CAWDRATNTEAFF. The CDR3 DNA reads TGTGCCTGGGACAGGGCAACGAACACTGAAGCTTTCTTT. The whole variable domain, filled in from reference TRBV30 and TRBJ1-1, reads SQTIHQWPATLVQPVGSPLSLECTVEGTSNPNLYWYRQAAGRGLQLLFYSVGIGQISSEVPQNLSASRPQDRQFILSSKKLLLSDSGFYLCAWDRATNTEAFFGQGTRLTVV.